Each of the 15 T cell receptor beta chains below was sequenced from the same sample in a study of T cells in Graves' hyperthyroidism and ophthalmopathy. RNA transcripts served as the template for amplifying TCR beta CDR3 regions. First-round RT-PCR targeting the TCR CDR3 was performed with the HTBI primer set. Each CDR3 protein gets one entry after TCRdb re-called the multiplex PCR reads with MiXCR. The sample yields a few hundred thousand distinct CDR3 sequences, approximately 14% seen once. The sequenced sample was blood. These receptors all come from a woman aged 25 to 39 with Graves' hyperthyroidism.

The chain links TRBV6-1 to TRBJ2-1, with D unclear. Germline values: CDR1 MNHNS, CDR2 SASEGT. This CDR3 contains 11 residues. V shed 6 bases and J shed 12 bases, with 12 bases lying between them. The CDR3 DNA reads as TGTGCCAGCAGCGTTGCGGATGGGCAGTTCTTC. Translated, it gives CASSVADGQFF.

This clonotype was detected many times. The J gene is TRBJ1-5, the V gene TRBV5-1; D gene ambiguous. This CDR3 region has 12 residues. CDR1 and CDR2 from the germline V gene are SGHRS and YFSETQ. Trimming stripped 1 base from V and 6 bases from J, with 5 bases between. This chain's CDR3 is CASSLNGQPQHF. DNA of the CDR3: TGCGCCAGCAGCTTGAACGGTCAGCCCCAGCATTTT.

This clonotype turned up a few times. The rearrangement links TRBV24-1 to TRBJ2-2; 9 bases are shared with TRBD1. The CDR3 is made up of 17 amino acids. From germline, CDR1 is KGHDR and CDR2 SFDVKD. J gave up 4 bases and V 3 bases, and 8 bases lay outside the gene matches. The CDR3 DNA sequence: TGTGCCACCAGTGATACCAACAGGGGGCGATTCACCGGGGAGCTGTTTTTT. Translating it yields CATSDTNRGRFTGELFF.

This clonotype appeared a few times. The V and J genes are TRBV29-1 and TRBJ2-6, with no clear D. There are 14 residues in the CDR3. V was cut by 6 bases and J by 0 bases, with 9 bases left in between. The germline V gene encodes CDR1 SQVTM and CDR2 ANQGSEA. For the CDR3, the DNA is TGCAGCGTAGGCGAAAGCTCTGGGGCCAACGTCCTGACTTTC. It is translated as CSVGESSGANVLTF.

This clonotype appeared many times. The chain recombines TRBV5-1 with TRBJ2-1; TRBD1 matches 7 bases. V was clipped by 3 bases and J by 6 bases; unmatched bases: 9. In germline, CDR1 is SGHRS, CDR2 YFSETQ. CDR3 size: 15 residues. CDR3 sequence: CASSSFGDSSNEQFF. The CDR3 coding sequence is TGCGCCAGCAGCTCTTTCGGGGACAGTTCCAATGAGCAGTTCTTC.

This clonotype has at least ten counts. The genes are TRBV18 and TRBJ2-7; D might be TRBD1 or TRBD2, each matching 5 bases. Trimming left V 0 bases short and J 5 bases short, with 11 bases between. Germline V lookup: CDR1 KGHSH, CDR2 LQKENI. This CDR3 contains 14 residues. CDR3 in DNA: TGTGCCAGCTCACCACCCGAGGGGTTCCACGAGCAGTACTTC. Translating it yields CASSPPEGFHEQYF.

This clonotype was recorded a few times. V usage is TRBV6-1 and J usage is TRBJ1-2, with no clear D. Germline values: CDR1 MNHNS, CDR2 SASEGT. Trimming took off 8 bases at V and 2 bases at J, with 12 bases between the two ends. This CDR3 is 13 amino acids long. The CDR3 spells CASGFAGNYGYTF. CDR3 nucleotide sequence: TGTGCCAGCGGCTTCGCCGGGAACTATGGCTACACCTTC.

For the CDR3, the DNA is TGTGCCAGCAGCTGGGGGCGGGGCCCTGAAGCTTTCTTT. It codes for CASSWGRGPEAFF. J is TRBJ1-1 and V is TRBV7-9, with D perhaps TRBD1 (6 bases). From germline, CDR1 is SEHNR and CDR2 FQNEAQ (reference sequence). V shed 4 bases and J shed 6 bases, with 12 bases lying between them. This CDR3 contains 13 residues.

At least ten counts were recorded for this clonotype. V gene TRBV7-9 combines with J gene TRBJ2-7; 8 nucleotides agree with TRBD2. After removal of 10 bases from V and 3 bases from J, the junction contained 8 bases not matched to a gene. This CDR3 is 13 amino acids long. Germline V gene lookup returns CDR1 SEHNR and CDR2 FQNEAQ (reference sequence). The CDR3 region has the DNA TGTGCCATCGAAAGCGGGAGAAACTACGAGCAGTACTTC. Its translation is CAIESGRNYEQYF.

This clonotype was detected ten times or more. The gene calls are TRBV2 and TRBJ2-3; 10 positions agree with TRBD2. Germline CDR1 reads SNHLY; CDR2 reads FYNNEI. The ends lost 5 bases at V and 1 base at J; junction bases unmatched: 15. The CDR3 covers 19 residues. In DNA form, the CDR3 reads TGTGCCAGCAGTCTCCTAGCGGGAGCCTGGGGTTCCCGCACAGATACGCAGTATTTT. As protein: CASSLLAGAWGSRTDTQYF.

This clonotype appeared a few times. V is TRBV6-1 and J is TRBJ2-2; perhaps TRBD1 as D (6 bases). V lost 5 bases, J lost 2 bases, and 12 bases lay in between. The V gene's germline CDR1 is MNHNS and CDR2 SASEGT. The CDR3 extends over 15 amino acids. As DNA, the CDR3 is TGTGCCAGCAGTAACGGACAGATCAACACCGGGGAGCTGTTTTTT. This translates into CASSNGQINTGELFF.

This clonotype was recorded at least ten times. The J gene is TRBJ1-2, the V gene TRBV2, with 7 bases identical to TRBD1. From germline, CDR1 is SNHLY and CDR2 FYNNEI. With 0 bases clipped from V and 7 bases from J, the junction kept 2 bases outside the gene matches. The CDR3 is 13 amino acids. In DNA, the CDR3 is TGTGCCAGCAGTGAAGCACAGGGGATTGGCTACACCTTC. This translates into CASSEAQGIGYTF.

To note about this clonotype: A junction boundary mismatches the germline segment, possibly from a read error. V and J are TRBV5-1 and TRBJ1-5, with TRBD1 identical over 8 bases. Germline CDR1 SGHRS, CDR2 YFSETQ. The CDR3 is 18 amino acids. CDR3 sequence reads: CASSLATGGVHSDQPQHF. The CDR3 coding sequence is TGCGCCAGCAGCTTGGCCACAGGGGGGGTCCATAGCGATCAGCCCCAGCATTTT.

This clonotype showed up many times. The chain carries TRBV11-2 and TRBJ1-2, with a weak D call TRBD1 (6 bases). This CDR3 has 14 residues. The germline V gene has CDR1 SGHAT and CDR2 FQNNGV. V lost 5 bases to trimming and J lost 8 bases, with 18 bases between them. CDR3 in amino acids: CASSRSRGAHGYTF. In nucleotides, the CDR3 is TGTGCCAGCAGCCGATCGCGGGGGGCGCACGGCTACACCTTC.

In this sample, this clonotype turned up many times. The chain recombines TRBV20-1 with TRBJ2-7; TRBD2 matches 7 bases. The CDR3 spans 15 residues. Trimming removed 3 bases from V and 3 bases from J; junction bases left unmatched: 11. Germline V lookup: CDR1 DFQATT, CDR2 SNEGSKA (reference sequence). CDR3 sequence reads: CSASQGRGSIYEQYF. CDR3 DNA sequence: TGCAGTGCTAGCCAGGGACGCGGGAGTATCTACGAGCAGTACTTC.